Shown below are 22 T cell receptor beta chains from a single sample sequenced in a study of spatial heterogeneity in lung cancer. TCRdb re-derived calls from the 5' RACE reads in MiXCR, one entry per CDR3 protein. The sample shows 8,400 or so distinct CDR3 sequences, around 4.6% of them seen only once. The time point here: sample taken at primary tumor resection. From tumor, nontumor lung or frozen PBMC, whole RNA was taken unsorted for sequencing. The material was PBMCs, obtained at surgery. These receptors were collected from a male donor with early-stage non-small cell lung cancer.

This clonotype came up many times. This beta chain was picked up by a library intended for alpha chains and is off target, so its count carries little meaning. J is TRBJ1-6 and V is TRBV7-9; 7 positions match TRBD1. J lost 9 bases, V lost 5 bases, and 10 bases had no gene match. CDR3 length equals 15 residues. Looked up from germline, CDR1 is SEHNR and CDR2 is FQNEAQ (reference sequence). CDR3 protein: CASSTLTGEGSPLHF. The CDR3 coding sequence is TGTGCCAGCAGCACGTTAACAGGGGAGGGTTCACCCCTCCACTTT.

Within the sample, this clonotype is medium-sized. Within a library made for alpha chains, this beta chain is off target, and its count is uninformative. V and J are TRBV29-1 and TRBJ2-3; D gene uncertain. V lost 4 bases to trimming and J lost 0 bases, with 14 bases between them. CDR3 length: 15 residues. Germline V lookup: CDR1 SQVTM, CDR2 ANQGSEA. The CDR3 region has the DNA TGCAGCGTTGTGACCCACCTCGGTAGCACAGATACGCAGTATTTT. Translation gives CSVVTHLGSTDTQYF.

As for this clonotype: This beta chain is an off-target read within a library intended for alpha chains, so its frequency means little. In DNA, the CDR3 is TGTGCCAGCAGCTTAGGAGGTTACAGGGAGGATGTAGGAGAGACCCAGTACTTC. Its protein is CASSLGGYREDVGETQYF. J is TRBJ2-5 and V is TRBV13; possibly TRBD1 or TRBD2 for D (6 bases each). Between the trimmed V and J ends, which lost 0 bases and 4 bases, there was a span of 21 bases. The CDR3 sequence is 18 residues long. CDR1 is PRHDT, CDR2 FYEKMQ, per germline (reference sequence). The whole variable domain, remainder taken from reference TRBV13 and TRBJ2-5, is AAGVIQSPRHLIKEKRETATLKCYPIPRHDTVYWYQQGPGQDPQFLISFYEKMQSDKGSIPDRFSAQQFSDYHSELNMSSLELGDSALYFCASSLGGYREDVGETQYFGPGTRLLVL.

In its sample, this clonotype was seen many times. This beta chain lies outside the target of a library built for alpha chains; its clone size means little. The chain employs TRBV28 and TRBJ1-5, with D possibly being TRBD1 (5 bases). The CDR3 runs to 18 residues. Germline lookup yields CDR1 MDHEN and CDR2 SYDVKM. V was trimmed by 8 bases and J by 7 bases, leaving 30 bases between them. CDR3 in DNA: TGTGCCAGCCAAAACCACCATGGCGCAGGGCTTCCAGGGCAGCCCCAGCATTTT. Its translation: CASQNHHGAGLPGQPQHF.

This clonotype was seen many times. A library made for alpha chains picked up this beta chain off target, so its size means little. The gene calls are TRBV5-1 and TRBJ1-6; TRBD1 agrees at 7 bases. The CDR3 runs to 14 residues. J gave up 6 bases and V 7 bases, and 7 bases lay outside the gene matches. Germline loops: CDR1 SGHRS, CDR2 YFSETQ. CDR3 amino acids: CASQPGTANSPLHF. The CDR3 nucleotides read TGCGCCAGCCAACCAGGGACAGCTAATTCACCCCTCCACTTT.

This clonotype was seen more than once but under ten times. The library was designed around alpha chains, so this beta chain is a stray read whose abundance carries little weight. The V call is TRBV6-5, the J call TRBJ1-1; D not certain. Looked up from germline, CDR1 is MNHEY and CDR2 is SVGAGI. The CDR3 is made up of 14 amino acids. The V gene lost 0 bases and the J gene lost 1 base, with 6 bases spanning the gap. The CDR3, as DNA: TGTGCCAGCAGTTACTCGAACACGAACACTGAAGCTTTCTTT. This gives the protein CASSYSNTNTEAFF.

This clonotype was counted at least ten times. For a library built for alpha chains, this beta chain is a stray read; little rests on its size. This chain connects TRBV19 to TRBJ2-1; D perhaps matches TRBD2 (6 bases). Germline-derived CDR1 and CDR2 are LNHDA and SQIVND (reference sequence). V lost 2 bases to trimming and J lost 5 bases, with 10 bases between them. CDR3 length equals 14 residues. In DNA form, the CDR3 reads TGTGCCAGTAGTATACGCGGGGCCCACAATGAGCAGTTCTTC. This encodes CASSIRGAHNEQFF. Drawing the rest from reference TRBV19 and TRBJ2-1, the complete variable domain is DGGITQSPKYLFRKEGQNVTLSCEQNLNHDAMYWYRQDPGQGLRLIYYSQIVNDFQKGDIAEGYSVSREKKESFPLTVTSAQKNPTAFYLCASSIRGAHNEQFFGPGTRLTVL.

In its sample, this clonotype was seen many times. Found in a library prepared for alpha chains, this beta chain is an off-target read, and its abundance has little meaning. The V call is TRBV7-2, the J call TRBJ2-1; TRBD2 aligns across 7 bases. In germline, CDR1 is SGHTA, CDR2 FQGNSA. V dropped 5 bases and J dropped 9; count of bases not matched to a gene: 7. This CDR3 region has 13 residues. In nucleotides, the CDR3 is TGTGCCAGCAGCCCCCACGGGAGGTTTGAGCAGTTCTTC. Protein sequence: CASSPHGRFEQFF.

This clonotype appeared many times. With the library built for alpha chains, this beta chain is off target and its frequency is not meaningful. This chain connects TRBV6-5 to TRBJ1-2; TRBD1 is a possible D gene (6 bases). This CDR3 comprises 17 residues. Looked up from germline, CDR1 is MNHEY and CDR2 is SVGAGI. V was shortened by 6 bases and J by 8 bases, with 28 bases between the two germline ends. The CDR3 sequence is CASSRRQEPSLFRGYTF. CDR3 in DNA: TGTGCCAGCAGCCGACGACAGGAGCCCTCCCTTTTTCGGGGCTACACCTTC.

This clonotype was seen repeatedly, ten times or more. The library was built for alpha chains, so this beta chain is an off-target read and its size means little. The rearrangement links TRBV7-2 to TRBJ2-3, with a weak D call TRBD2 (6 bases). Deletions cut 5 bases from V and 6 bases from J, with 15 bases between. The CDR3 has 14 residues. From germline, CDR1 is SGHTA and CDR2 FQGNSA. CDR3 nucleotides: TGTGCCAGCAGCCCCAACGTGGGGAGGGATACGCAGTATTTT. Protein: CASSPNVGRDTQYF.

This clonotype was counted many times. The library was built for alpha chains, so this beta chain is an off-target read and its size means little. The DNA for the CDR3 is TGTGCCAGCAGCCAAGGTTTAGGGAGGTCCTACAATGAGCAGTTCTTC. This encodes CASSQGLGRSYNEQFF. V and J are TRBV14 and TRBJ2-1; D is perhaps TRBD2 (6 bases). Looked up from germline, CDR1 is SGHDN and CDR2 is FVKESK. The V end was cut by 1 base, the J end by 1 base, with 11 bases between. The CDR3 loop spans 16 amino acids.

This clonotype came up many times. This beta chain appears as a stray read in a library generated for alpha chains; its size is not informative. The chain links TRBV6-5 to TRBJ1-2; TRBD1 matches at 7 bases. The germline V gene has CDR1 MNHEY and CDR2 SVGAGI. With V trimmed by 6 bases and J by 3 bases, 10 bases remained unmatched. The CDR3 is 15 amino acids. The CDR3 DNA reads as TGTGCCAGCAGACGAGGGGGCTACGAGGACTATGGCTACACCTTC. It translates to CASRRGGYEDYGYTF.

There are a few counts of this clonotype. Found in a library prepared for alpha chains, this beta chain is an off-target read, and its abundance has little meaning. The J gene is TRBJ1-5, the V gene TRBV19, with no clear D. CDR3 length: 14 amino acids. V dropped 5 bases and J dropped 4 bases, with 12 bases sitting between them. Germline V gives CDR1 LNHDA, CDR2 SQIVND (reference sequence). This CDR3 is CASSPSAGNQPQHF. For the CDR3, the DNA is TGTGCCAGTAGTCCATCAGCGGGGAATCAGCCCCAGCATTTT.

This clonotype was counted a few times. Being off target in a library aimed at alpha chains, this beta chain has a size of little meaning. The chain joins TRBV12-3 or TRBV12-4 to TRBJ2-3, with TRBD2 matching over 8 bases. The CDR3 loop spans 14 amino acids. The J segment lost 3 bases and the V segment lost 2 bases, leaving 1 base of the junction unmatched. The CDR3 loop is CASSLSSGTDTQYF. The DNA of the CDR3 is TGTGCCAGCAGTTTATCTAGCGGGACAGATACGCAGTATTTT.

This clonotype has ten or more counts. Since the library was made to target alpha chains, this beta chain is a stray read and its abundance is not meaningful. The chain combines TRBV18 with TRBJ2-5; no clear D gene. The CDR3 totals 13 residues. Germline values: CDR1 KGHSH, CDR2 LQKENI. Trimming left V 3 bases short and J 3 bases short, with 8 bases between. The CDR3 spells CASSPRQKETQYF. Written as DNA, the CDR3 is TGTGCCAGCTCACCGCGACAAAAAGAGACCCAGTACTTC.

This clonotype was observed many times. This beta chain slipped into a library made for alpha chains as a stray read, so its size is not meaningful. The CDR3 DNA reads as TGTGCCAGCAGCTTAGGGGCCGGGGGTAACTATGGCTACACCTTC. This codes for CASSLGAGGNYGYTF. The gene calls are TRBV7-9 and TRBJ1-2, with D perhaps matching TRBD1 (5 bases). Germline V gene sequence: CDR1 SEHNR, CDR2 FQNEAQ (reference sequence). The CDR3 is made up of 15 amino acids. Trimming stripped 1 base from V and 1 base from J, with 10 bases between.

As to this clonotype: Compared with germline, one end of the junction differs, possibly owing to a read error. Since it is a stray read in a library aimed at alpha chains, this beta chain has a size that is not meaningful. V gene TRBV20-1 combines with J gene TRBJ2-3; TRBD2 aligns across 9 bases. The CDR3 covers 16 residues. Germline CDR1 is DFQATT and CDR2 is SNEGSKA (reference sequence). The CDR3 nucleotides are TGCAGAGCTAGAGGTGGGACTAGCCGTATGATGGATACGCAGTATTTT. This gives the protein CRARGGTSRMMDTQYF.

This clonotype showed up many times. This beta chain lies outside the target of a library built for alpha chains; its clone size means little. The chain recombines TRBV5-4 with TRBJ2-3; TRBD2 agrees at 10 bases. The V segment lost 4 bases and the J segment 5 bases; nucleotides outside the gene matches: 4. CDR1 and CDR2 (germline): SGHNT, YYREEE (reference sequence). CDR3 length: 14 residues. In nucleotides, the CDR3 is TGTGCCAGCAGCCCCGGACTAGCGGTAGATACGCAGTATTTT. Encoded protein: CASSPGLAVDTQYF.

Remarks on this clonotype: Being off target in a library aimed at alpha chains, this beta chain has a size of little meaning. This rearrangement joins TRBV5-6 to TRBJ2-1; 7 bases align to TRBD2. The junction had 4 bases not matched to a gene; V was cut back by 4 bases and J by 9 bases. Germline values: CDR1 SGHDT, CDR2 YYEEEE. This CDR3 comprises 12 residues. DNA of the CDR3: TGTGCCAGCAGCCGGGGGAGGGGTGAGCAGTTCTTC. This encodes CASSRGRGEQFF.

For this clonotype: This beta chain turned up in a library designed for alpha chains; as an off-target read, its abundance says little. The genes are TRBV6-5 and TRBJ1-4; no reliable D call. The germline V gene encodes CDR1 MNHEY and CDR2 SVGAGI. The CDR3 is 16 amino acids. V was cut by 6 bases and J by 0 bases, with 14 bases left in between. CDR3: CASRRHDRSTNEKLFF. The CDR3, as DNA: TGTGCCAGCAGGAGACATGACCGCTCAACTAATGAAAAACTGTTTTTT.

Many counts were recorded for this clonotype. This beta chain is off target for a library built for alpha chains, so its abundance means little. The CDR3 here is CASREGPGLTQYF. In DNA, the CDR3 is TGTGCCAGCAGAGAAGGACCGGGCCTAACGCAGTATTTT. The chain carries TRBV27 and TRBJ2-3; D is unclear. Looked up from germline, CDR1 is MNHEY and CDR2 is SMNVEV (reference sequence). The CDR3 loop spans 13 amino acids. Trimming shortened V by 6 bases and J by 9 bases, and 16 bases separated the two germline ends.

This clonotype appeared many times. This beta chain is a stray sequence in a library constructed for alpha chains; its clone size is not meaningful. The rearrangement uses TRBV12-3 or TRBV12-4 and TRBJ1-1; tentatively, D is TRBD1 (5 bases). CDR3 size: 11 residues. The V and J ends lost 6 bases and 11 bases respectively, with 13 bases between them. CDR3 bases: TGTGCCAGCAGCACCGGGACGGGTGCTTTCTTT. Protein product: CASSTGTGAFF.